This TCR beta chain was profiled in a study of neoadjuvant anti-PD-1 for oral cavity cancer. CDR3 length: 13 residues. The germline V gene has CDR1 SEHNR and CDR2 FQNEAQ (reference sequence). V gave up 3 bases and J gave up 9 bases, with 11 bases separating them. This sample's time point: after neoadjuvant nivolumab, at surgical resection. Sequenced by immunoSEQ multiplex PCR; TCRdb stores in-frame clones only, minus some. The table has around 9,100 clones, 64% seen once. Sequencing was performed on PBMCs, taken after nivolumab (anti-PD-1) treatment. The origin of this receptor is a person between 40 and 85 years old with oral cavity squamous cell carcinoma. This chain uses TRBV7-9 with TRBJ2-2, with D unresolved. CDR3 bases: TGTGCCAGCAGCTTTGAAGGGCACCGGGAGCTGTTTTTT. It is translated as CASSFEGHRELFF.